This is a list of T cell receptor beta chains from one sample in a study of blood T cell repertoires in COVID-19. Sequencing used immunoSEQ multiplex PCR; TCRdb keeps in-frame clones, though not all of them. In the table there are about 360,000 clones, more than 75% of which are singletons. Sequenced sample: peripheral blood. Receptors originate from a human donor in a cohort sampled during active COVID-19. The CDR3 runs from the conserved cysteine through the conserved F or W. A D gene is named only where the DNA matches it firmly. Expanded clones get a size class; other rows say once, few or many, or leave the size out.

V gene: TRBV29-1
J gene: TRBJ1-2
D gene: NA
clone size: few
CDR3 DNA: TGCAGCGTTGGAACGGACTATGGCTACACCTTC
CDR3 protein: CSVGTDYGYTF

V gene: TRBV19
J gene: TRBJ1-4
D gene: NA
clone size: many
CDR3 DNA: TGTGCCAGTAGTATAGGAGGGAGCCGGACGGTTAATGAAAAACTGTTTTTT
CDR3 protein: CASSIGGSRTVNEKLFF

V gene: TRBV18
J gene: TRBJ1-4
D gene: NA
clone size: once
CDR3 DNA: TGTGCCAGCTCACCACTTGCGACAGTTCTTTCAACTAATGAAAAACTGTTTTTT
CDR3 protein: CASSPLATVLSTNEKLFF

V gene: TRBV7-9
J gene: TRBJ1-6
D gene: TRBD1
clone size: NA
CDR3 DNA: TGTGCCAGCAGCTTAGGGACAGGGGATTTTCGTTCACCCCTCCACTTT
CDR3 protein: CASSLGTGDFRSPLHF

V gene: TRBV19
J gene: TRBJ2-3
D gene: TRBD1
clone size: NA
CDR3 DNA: TGTGCCAGTAGTTTCCGTGGAGGGACAGGGCGCACAGATACGCAGTATTTT
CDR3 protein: CASSFRGGTGRTDTQYF

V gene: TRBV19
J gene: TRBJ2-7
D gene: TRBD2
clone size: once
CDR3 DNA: TGTGCCAGTAGCGGACTAGCGGGAGGGCCCGTCTACGAGCAGTACTTC
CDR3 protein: CASSGLAGGPVYEQYF

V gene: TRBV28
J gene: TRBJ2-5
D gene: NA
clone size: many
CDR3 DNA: TGTGCCAGCAGTCCCCCCAGGACTCTATCGGGGGCCCAGTACTTC
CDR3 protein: CASSPPRTLSGAQYF

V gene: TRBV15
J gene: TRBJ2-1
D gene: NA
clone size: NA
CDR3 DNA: TGTGCCACCAGCAGGGTACGACAGTCGAGACCCAACAATGAGCAGTTCTTC
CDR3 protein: CATSRVRQSRPNNEQFF

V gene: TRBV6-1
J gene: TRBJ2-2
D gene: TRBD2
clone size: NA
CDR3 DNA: TGTGCCAGCAGTGAAACTAGCGGGGGCATCGGGGAGCTGTTTTTT
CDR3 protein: CASSETSGGIGELFF

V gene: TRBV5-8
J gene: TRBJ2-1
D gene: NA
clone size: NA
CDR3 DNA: TGTGCCAGCAGCCTGAACGGACTCTACAATGAGCAGTTCTTC
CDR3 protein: CASSLNGLYNEQFF

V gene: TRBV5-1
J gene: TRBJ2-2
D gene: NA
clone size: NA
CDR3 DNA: TGCGCCAGCAGCGACCGCAGGGGAGCGAACACCGGGGAGCTGTTTTTT
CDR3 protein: CASSDRRGANTGELFF

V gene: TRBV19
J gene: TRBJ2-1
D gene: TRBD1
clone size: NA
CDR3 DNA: TGTGCCAGTAGTTCCCCGGGGACAGGGTACAATGAGCAGTTCTTC
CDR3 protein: CASSSPGTGYNEQFF

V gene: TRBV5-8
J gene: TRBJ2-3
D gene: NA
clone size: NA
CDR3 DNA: TGTGCCAGCAGCCCCCCTCTTCGGGTTCCAGATACGCAGTATTTT
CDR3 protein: CASSPPLRVPDTQYF

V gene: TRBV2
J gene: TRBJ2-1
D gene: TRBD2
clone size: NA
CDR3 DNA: TGTGCCAGCAGTGATTCTCTAGCGGGAGAGCAGTTCTTC
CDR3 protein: CASSDSLAGEQFF

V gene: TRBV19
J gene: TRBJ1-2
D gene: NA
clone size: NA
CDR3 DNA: TGTGCCAGTAGTATAGCAAGACAATATGGCTACACCTTC
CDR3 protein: CASSIARQYGYTF

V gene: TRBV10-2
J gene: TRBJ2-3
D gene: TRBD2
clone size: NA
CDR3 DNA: TGCGCCAGCAGTGAGGTAGCGGGATACACAGATACGCAGTATTTT
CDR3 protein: CASSEVAGYTDTQYF

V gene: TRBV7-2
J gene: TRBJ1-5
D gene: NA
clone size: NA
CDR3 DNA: TGTGCCAGCAGCTTAGAAATTAGGGGTAGTCAGCCCCAGCATTTT
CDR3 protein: CASSLEIRGSQPQHF

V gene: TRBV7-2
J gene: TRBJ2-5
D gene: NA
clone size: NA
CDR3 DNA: TGTGCCAGCAGCTTAGGCGAACAAGAGACCCAGTACTTC
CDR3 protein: CASSLGEQETQYF

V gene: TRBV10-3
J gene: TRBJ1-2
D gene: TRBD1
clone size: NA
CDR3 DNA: TGTGCCATCAGAGCACAGGGGAGCTATGGCTACACCTTC
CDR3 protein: CAIRAQGSYGYTF

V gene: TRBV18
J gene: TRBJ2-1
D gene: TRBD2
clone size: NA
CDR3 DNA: TGTGCCAGCTCACCAGGGGAGGGTGAGCAGTTCTTC
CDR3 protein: CASSPGEGEQFF

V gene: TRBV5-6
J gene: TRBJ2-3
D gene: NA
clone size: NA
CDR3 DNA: TGTGCCAGCAGCACTCTAAAGTCCACAGATACGCAGTATTTT
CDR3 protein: CASSTLKSTDTQYF

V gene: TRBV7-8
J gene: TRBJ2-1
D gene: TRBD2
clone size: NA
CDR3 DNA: TGTGCCAGCAAAAGCGGGAGGATTTTCTCCTACAATGAGCAGTTCTTC
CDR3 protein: CASKSGRIFSYNEQFF

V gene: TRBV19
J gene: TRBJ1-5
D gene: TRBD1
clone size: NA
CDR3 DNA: TGTGCCAGTAGTATAGAGAAAGGGGGCGGCAATCAGCCCCAGCATTTT
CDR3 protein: CASSIEKGGGNQPQHF

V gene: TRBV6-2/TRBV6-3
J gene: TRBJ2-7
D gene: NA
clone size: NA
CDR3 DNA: TGTGCCAGCAGTAGATCACCTCAGAGGGGGTCCTACGAGCAGTACTTC
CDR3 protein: CASSRSPQRGSYEQYF

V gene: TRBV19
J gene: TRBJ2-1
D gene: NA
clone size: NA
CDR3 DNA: TGTGCCAGTAGTACCCGGACAGAATTCTACAATGAGCAGTTCTTC
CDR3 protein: CASSTRTEFYNEQFF

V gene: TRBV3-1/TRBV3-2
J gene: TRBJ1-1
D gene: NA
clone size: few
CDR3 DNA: TGTGCCAGCAGCTCGACAGTGAACACTGAAGCTTTCTTT
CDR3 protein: CASSSTVNTEAFF

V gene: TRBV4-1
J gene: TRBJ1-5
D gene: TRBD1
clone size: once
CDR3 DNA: TGCGCCAGCAGCCCCGGGTGGACAGGGAGAGGTCAGCCCCAGCATTTT
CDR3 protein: CASSPGWTGRGQPQHF

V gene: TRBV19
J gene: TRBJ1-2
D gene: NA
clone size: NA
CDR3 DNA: TGTGCCAGTCGCACAGTCGGGGGACCGGGGGACTATGGCTACACCTTC
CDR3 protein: CASRTVGGPGDYGYTF

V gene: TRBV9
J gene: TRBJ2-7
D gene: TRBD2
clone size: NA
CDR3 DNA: TGTGCCAGCAGCGTAACTCTAGCGGATCCAACCTACGAGCAGTACTTC
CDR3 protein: CASSVTLADPTYEQYF